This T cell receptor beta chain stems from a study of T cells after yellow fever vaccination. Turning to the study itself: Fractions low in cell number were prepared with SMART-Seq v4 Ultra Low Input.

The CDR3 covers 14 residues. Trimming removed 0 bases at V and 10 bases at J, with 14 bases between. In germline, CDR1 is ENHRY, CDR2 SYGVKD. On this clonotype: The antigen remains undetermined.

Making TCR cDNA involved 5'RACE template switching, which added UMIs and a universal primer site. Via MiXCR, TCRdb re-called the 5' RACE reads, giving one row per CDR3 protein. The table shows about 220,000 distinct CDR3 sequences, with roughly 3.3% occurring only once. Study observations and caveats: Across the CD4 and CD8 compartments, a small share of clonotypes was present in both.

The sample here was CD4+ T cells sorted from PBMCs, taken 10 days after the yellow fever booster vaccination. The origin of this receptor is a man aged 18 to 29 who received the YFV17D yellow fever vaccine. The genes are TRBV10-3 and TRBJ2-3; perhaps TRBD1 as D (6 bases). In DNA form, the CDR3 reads TGTGCCATCAGTGAGTCACTATACAGGGCTTCGCAGTATTTT. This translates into CAISESLYRASQYF.